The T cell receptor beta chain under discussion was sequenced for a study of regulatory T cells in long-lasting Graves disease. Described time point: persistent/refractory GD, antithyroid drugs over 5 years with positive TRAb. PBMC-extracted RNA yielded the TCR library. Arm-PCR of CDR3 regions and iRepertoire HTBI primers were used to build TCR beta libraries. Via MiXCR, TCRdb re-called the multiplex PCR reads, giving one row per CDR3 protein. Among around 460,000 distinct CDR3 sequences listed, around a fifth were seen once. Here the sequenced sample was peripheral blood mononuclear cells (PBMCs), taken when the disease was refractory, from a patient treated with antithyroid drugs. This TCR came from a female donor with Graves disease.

This CDR3 reads CASSKDRAGQPQHF. DNA of the CDR3: TGTGCCAGCAGTAAGGACAGGGCGGGCCAGCCCCAGCATTTT. The chain has TRBV28 and TRBJ1-5; TRBD1 aligns across 8 bases. With V trimmed by 5 bases and J by 7 bases, 7 bases remained unmatched. CDR1 and CDR2 (germline): MDHEN, SYDVKM. The length of the CDR3 is 14 residues. The entire variable domain, with the rest obtained from reference TRBV28 and TRBJ1-5, is as follows: DVKVTQSSRYLVKRTGEKVFLECVQDMDHENMFWYRQDPGLGLRLIYFSYDVKMKEKGDIPEGYSVSREKKERFSLILESASTNQTSMYLCASSKDRAGQPQHFGDGTRLSIL.